These 4 T cell receptor beta chains were all obtained from the same sample, sequenced in a study of OX40 agonist ivuxolimab in advanced cancers. Here immunoSEQ multiplex PCR was the method, and the copy in TCRdb shows in-frame clones only, minus some. The table lists some 44,000 clones, around 80% of them singletons. The sequencing here drew on CD4+ or CD8+ T cells sorted from blood, taken in a trial of the OX40 agonist ivuxolimab. These receptors were obtained from an adult with an advanced solid tumor such as melanoma, head and neck, liver or kidney cancer.

This sequence joins TRBV7-1 and TRBJ2-2; the match to TRBD2 covers 11 bases. TRBV7-1 is annotated as an ORF whose role is uncertain. V was clipped by 4 bases and J by 2 bases; unmatched bases: 6. The CDR3 runs to 17 residues. CDR3: CASSFLSGRANTGELFF. The CDR3 DNA reads as TGTGCCAGCAGCTTCCTTAGCGGGAGGGCCAACACCGGGGAGCTGTTTTTT.

This clone has a handful of counts. This sequence joins TRBV2 and TRBJ2-5; TRBD2 matches at 11 bases. Germline CDR1 SNHLY, CDR2 FYNNEI. Trimming removed 6 bases from V and 6 bases from J; junction bases left unmatched: 12. This CDR3 has 16 amino acids. The CDR3 DNA sequence: TGTGCCAGCAGGCGCTCCGGGACTAGCGGCCAGAAGACCCAGTACTTC. Translation gives CASRRSGTSGQKTQYF.

The rearrangement links TRBV5-1 to TRBJ2-1; 9 bases align to TRBD2. This CDR3 has 18 residues. V lost 2 bases, J lost 0 bases, and 9 bases stayed unmatched. Per germline, CDR1 SGHRS and CDR2 YFSETQ. The CDR3 sequence: CASSLFGGRGSSYNEQFF. The CDR3 bases are TGCGCCAGCAGCTTATTTGGCGGGAGGGGGAGCTCCTACAATGAGCAGTTCTTC. Full variable domain (outside the CDR3, taken from reference TRBV5-1 and TRBJ2-1): KAGVTQTPRYLIKTRGQQVTLSCSPISGHRSVSWYQQTPGQGLQFLFEYFSETQRNKGNFPGRFSGRQFSNSRSEMNVSTLELGDSALYLCASSLFGGRGSSYNEQFFGPGTRLTVL.

The rearrangement links TRBV5-1 to TRBJ1-4, with 11 bases aligning to TRBD1. The CDR3 is 15 residues long. CDR1 SGHRS and CDR2 YFSETQ come from the germline V gene. V lost 3 bases to trimming and J lost 8 bases; unmatched junction nucleotides: 6. In DNA form, the CDR3 reads TGCGCCAGCAGCTGGGCCGGGACAGGGGGAGAAAAACTGTTTTTT. Its translation: CASSWAGTGGEKLFF.